Listed here are 10 T cell receptor beta chains from one sample, sequenced in a study of regulatory T cells in long-lasting Graves disease. Sample time point: newly diagnosed GD, antithyroid drugs for less than 3 months. There was RNA extracted from PBMCs, and the TCR library was made from it. TCR beta libraries were built with iRepertoire HTBI primers and Arm-PCR of CDR3 regions. TCRdb reanalysed the multiplex PCR reads using MiXCR and keeps one entry per CDR3 protein. The profile covers about 330,000 distinct CDR3 sequences, with 15% to 20% appearing a single time and around 20% taken by the ten largest. The same specimen was also included in a second study, on T cells in Graves' hyperthyroidism and ophthalmopathy.

The starting material was peripheral blood mononuclear cells (PBMCs), obtained at new diagnosis, from a patient treated with antithyroid drugs. The receptors shown here come from a woman between 18 and 30 years old with Graves disease.

The sample holds many counts of this clonotype. The rearrangement links TRBV28 to TRBJ1-1, with unresolved D. The germline gives CDR1 MDHEN, CDR2 SYDVKM. V was shortened by 3 bases and J by 11 bases, with 19 bases between the two germline ends. CDR3 size: 14 residues. CDR3 bases: TGTGCCAGCAGTTTTCCCGCCACGGTAGAGGTGGCTTTCTTT. It codes for CASSFPATVEVAFF.

There are many counts of this clonotype. The chain employs TRBV15 and TRBJ2-1, with D perhaps being TRBD1 or TRBD2 (5 bases each). The CDR3 runs to 15 residues. Trimming removed 0 bases at V and 4 bases at J, with 10 bases between. CDR1 and CDR2 (germline): LNHNV, YYDKDF (reference sequence). The CDR3 spells CATSREGDPYNEQFF. In DNA form, the CDR3 reads TGTGCCACCAGCAGAGAAGGGGACCCTTACAATGAGCAGTTCTTC. The entire variable domain, with the rest obtained from reference TRBV15 and TRBJ2-1, is as follows: DAMVIQNPRYQVTQFGKPVTLSCSQTLNHNVMYWYQQKSSQAPKLLFHYYDKDFNNEADTPDNFQSRRPNTSFCFLDIRSPGLGDTAMYLCATSREGDPYNEQFFGPGTRLTVL.

This clonotype has ten or more counts. The chain combines TRBV24-1 with TRBJ1-5; 10 positions match TRBD1. This CDR3 has 16 residues. CDR1 is KGHDR and CDR2 is SFDVKD in the germline V gene. The V segment lost 4 bases and the J segment 7 bases; nucleotides outside the gene matches: 9. The CDR3 DNA reads as TGTGCCACCAGTGACGAGACAGGGGGCGCTGACCAGCCCCAGCATTTT. This sequence encodes CATSDETGGADQPQHF.

There are many counts of this clonotype. The rearrangement joins TRBV3-1 to TRBJ2-1, with 13 bases that match TRBD2. The CDR3 sequence is 18 residues long. Per germline, CDR1 LGHDT and CDR2 YNNKEL (reference sequence). Trimming took 2 bases from V and 3 from J; bases not matched to a gene: 7. The CDR3 DNA reads as TGTGCCAGCAGCCAACTGGGACTAGCGGGACTTAACTACAATGAGCAGTTCTTC. Translating it yields CASSQLGLAGLNYNEQFF.

This clonotype appeared a few times. This chain links TRBV12-3 or TRBV12-4 with TRBJ2-4, with TRBD1 matching over 8 bases. V gave up 2 bases and J gave up 8 bases; unmatched junction bases: 5. The CDR3 runs to 14 residues. The CDR3 DNA reads as TGTGCCAGCAGTTTACAGCAGGGGGCCCACATTCAGTACTTC. Translation gives CASSLQQGAHIQYF.

The chain has TRBV14 and TRBJ2-7; D tentatively reads TRBD1 or TRBD2 (5 bases each). The CDR3 is 17 amino acids. Between the trimmed V and J ends, which lost 1 base and 2 bases, there was a span of 18 bases. Germline V CDR1 and CDR2: SGHDN, FVKESK. The DNA of the CDR3 is TGTGCCAGCAGCCAAGGTTTCCGGGACCGCAAGCCCTACGAGCAGTACTTC. It encodes CASSQGFRDRKPYEQYF.

This clonotype was seen more than once but under ten times. The chain is built from TRBV5-1 and TRBJ1-2, with D tentatively TRBD1 (6 bases). Germline CDR1 is SGHRS and CDR2 is YFSETQ. The germline V and J ends were trimmed by 0 bases and 8 bases, with 23 bases remaining between them. The CDR3 is 17 amino acids. The DNA of the CDR3 is TGCGCCAGCAGCTTGGCAGGGGTACCCCGTAGGACAAGCGGCTACACCTTC. This translates into CASSLAGVPRRTSGYTF.

This sequence joins TRBV6-2 or TRBV6-3 and TRBJ2-1; D gene unclear. The germline V and J ends were trimmed by 6 bases and 3 bases, with 9 bases remaining between them. This CDR3 is built from 13 residues. The V gene's germline CDR1 is MNHEY and CDR2 SVGEGT. CDR3 loop: CASRWANYNEQFF. CDR3 nucleotide sequence: TGTGCCAGCAGATGGGCCAACTACAATGAGCAGTTCTTC.

In its sample, this clonotype was seen many times. The chain joins TRBV20-1 to TRBJ2-1; D is perhaps TRBD2 (6 bases). CDR1 and CDR2 (germline): DFQATT, SNEGSKA (reference sequence). The CDR3 runs to 13 residues. V lost 6 bases, J lost 3 bases, and 12 bases lay in between. The CDR3 is CSARLGGYNEQFF. The DNA for the CDR3 is TGCAGTGCCAGGTTGGGGGGCTACAATGAGCAGTTCTTC.

This clonotype was found many times. This chain joins TRBV20-1 and TRBJ2-1, with TRBD2 matching over 12 bases. The CDR3 is 17 residues long. CDR1 DFQATT and CDR2 SNEGSKA come from the germline V gene (reference sequence). The V segment lost 5 bases and the J segment 2 bases; nucleotides outside the gene matches: 10. CDR3 protein: CSARPYRLAGAYNEQFF. CDR3 DNA: TGCAGTGCTCGACCTTACCGACTAGCGGGAGCCTACAATGAGCAGTTCTTC.